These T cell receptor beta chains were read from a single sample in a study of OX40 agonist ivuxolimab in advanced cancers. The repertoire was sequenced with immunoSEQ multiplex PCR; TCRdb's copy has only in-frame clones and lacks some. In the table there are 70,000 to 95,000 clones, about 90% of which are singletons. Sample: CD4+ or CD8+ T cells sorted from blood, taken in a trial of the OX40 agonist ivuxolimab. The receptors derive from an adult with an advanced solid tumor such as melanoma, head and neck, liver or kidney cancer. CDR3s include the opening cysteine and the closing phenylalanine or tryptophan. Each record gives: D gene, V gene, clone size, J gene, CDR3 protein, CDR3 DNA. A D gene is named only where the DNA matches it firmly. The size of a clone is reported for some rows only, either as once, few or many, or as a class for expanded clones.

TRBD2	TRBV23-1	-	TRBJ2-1	CASSQSGLHSSYNEQFF	TGCGCCAGCAGTCAATCGGGACTACACAGCTCCTACAATGAGCAGTTCTTC
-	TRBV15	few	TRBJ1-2	CATRKGGGGYTF	TGTGCCACCAGAAAGGGAGGCGGTGGCTACACCTTC
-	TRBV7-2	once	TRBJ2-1	CASSLGSGTEQFF	TGTGCCAGCAGCTTAGGGTCGGGGACAGAGCAGTTCTTC
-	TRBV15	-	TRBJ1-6	CATSREGGPKGEALHF	TGTGCCACCAGCAGAGAAGGGGGGCCGAAGGGGGAGGCCCTCCACTTT
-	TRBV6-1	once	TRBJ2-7	CASSVASAAYEQYF	TGTGCCAGCAGTGTGGCTAGCGCCGCCTACGAGCAGTACTTC
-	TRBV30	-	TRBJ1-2	CAWIKGGSYTF	TGTGCCTGGATCAAGGGGGGCAGCTACACCTTC
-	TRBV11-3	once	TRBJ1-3	CASSSLGGTGNTIYF	TGTGCCAGCAGCTCCCTGGGGGGCACTGGAAACACCATATATTTT
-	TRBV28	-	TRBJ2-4	CASSSSTRTFDF	TGTGCCAGCAGCAGCTCAACAAGGACCTTCGACTTC
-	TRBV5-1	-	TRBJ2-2	CASSSVAGLGTGELFF	TGCGCCAGCAGCTCCGTTGCGGGGCTGGGCACCGGGGAGCTGTTTTTT
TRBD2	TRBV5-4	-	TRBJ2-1	CASSLPGGFEQFF	TGTGCCAGCAGCTTGCCGGGAGGTTTTGAGCAGTTCTTC
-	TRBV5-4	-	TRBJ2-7	CASSLKGAGEQYF	TGTGCCAGCAGCTTAAAGGGGGCGGGGGAGCAGTACTTC
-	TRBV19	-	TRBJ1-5	CASSINSFGQPQHF	TGTGCCAGTAGTATTAACAGCTTTGGTCAGCCCCAGCATTTT
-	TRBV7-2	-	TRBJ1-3	CASSLDRMGNTIYF	TGTGCCAGCAGCTTAGACAGGATGGGAAACACCATATATTTT
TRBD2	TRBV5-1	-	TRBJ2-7	CASSEAGGRYEQYF	TGCGCCAGCTCGGAGGCGGGGGGGAGGTACGAGCAGTACTTC
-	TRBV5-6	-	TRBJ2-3	CASSLVSDTQYF	TGTGCCAGCAGCTTGGTGTCAGATACGCAGTATTTT
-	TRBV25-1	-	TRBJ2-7	CASSRTDEQYF	TGTGCCAGTTCTCGGACGGACGAGCAGTACTTC
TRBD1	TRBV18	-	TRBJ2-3	CASSPPQGATDTQYF	TGTGCCAGCTCACCACCCCAGGGGGCGACGGATACGCAGTATTTT
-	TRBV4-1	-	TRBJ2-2	CASSQADRDTGELFF	TGCGCCAGCAGCCAAGCGGACAGAGACACCGGGGAGCTGTTTTTT
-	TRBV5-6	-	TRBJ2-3	CASSLYLPERISDTQYF	TGTGCCAGCAGCTTGTATTTGCCGGAAAGGATTTCAGATACGCAGTATTTT
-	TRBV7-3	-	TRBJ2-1	CASSLTISSYNEQFF	TGTGCCAGCAGCTTGACTATTAGCTCCTACAATGAGCAGTTCTTC
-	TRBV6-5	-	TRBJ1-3	CASSSPGRPSGNTIYF	TGTGCCAGCAGTTCTCCAGGAAGGCCCTCTGGAAACACCATATATTTT
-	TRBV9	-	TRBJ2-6	CASSVAGGPSGANVLTF	TGTGCCAGCAGCGTCGCTGGGGGGCCCTCTGGGGCCAACGTCCTGACTTTC
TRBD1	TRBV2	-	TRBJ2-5	CASSTGVGETQYF	TGTGCCAGCAGCACAGGGGTTGGGGAGACCCAGTACTTC
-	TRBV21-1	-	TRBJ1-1	CASSKGAGGFGTEAFF	TGTGCCAGCAGCAAAGGGGCAGGGGGTTTCGGGACTGAAGCTTTCTTT
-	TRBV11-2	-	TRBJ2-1	CASSPGTGIGGGSYNEQFF	TGTGCCAGCAGCCCCGGGACAGGCATCGGCGGGGGGTCCTACAATGAGCAGTTCTTC
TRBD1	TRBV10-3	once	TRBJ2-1	CAISRQGASSYNEQFF	TGTGCCATCAGTCGACAGGGGGCGTCGTCCTACAATGAGCAGTTCTTC
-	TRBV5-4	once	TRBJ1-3	CASSLSGRDTIYF	TGTGCCAGCAGCCTGTCGGGGCGGGACACCATATATTTT
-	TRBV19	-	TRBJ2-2	CASSRAFGAGELFF	TGTGCCAGTAGTAGGGCATTCGGGGCCGGGGAGCTGTTTTTT
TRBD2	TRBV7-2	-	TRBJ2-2	CASRKASGRGSGELFF	TGTGCCAGCAGAAAGGCCAGCGGGAGAGGGTCCGGGGAGCTGTTTTTT
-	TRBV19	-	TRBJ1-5	CASRADRRFNQPQHF	TGTGCCAGTAGGGCGGACAGAAGATTCAATCAGCCCCAGCATTTT
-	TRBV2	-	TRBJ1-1	CASTYRVDTEAFF	TGTGCCAGCACCTACAGGGTTGACACTGAAGCTTTCTTT
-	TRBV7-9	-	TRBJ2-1	CASRPRWGSLNEQFF	TGTGCCAGCAGACCGAGGTGGGGTTCCCTAAATGAGCAGTTCTTC
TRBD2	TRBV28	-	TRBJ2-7	CASSTPAGVNYEQYF	TGTGCCAGCAGTACCCCTGCGGGAGTTAACTACGAGCAGTACTTC
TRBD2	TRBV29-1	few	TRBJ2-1	CSAEVAGSHNEQFF	TGCAGCGCGGAGGTAGCGGGGTCTCACAATGAGCAGTTCTTC
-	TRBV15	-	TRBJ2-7	CATSLPGPGSYEQYF	TGTGCCACCAGCCTGCCGGGACCGGGGTCCTACGAGCAGTACTTC
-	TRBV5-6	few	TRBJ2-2	CASSFGGGELFF	TGTGCCAGCAGCTTTGGGGGCGGGGAGCTGTTTTTT
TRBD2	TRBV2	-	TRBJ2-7	CASSGSSGLPYEQYF	TGTGCCAGCAGTGGATCTAGCGGGCTCCCCTACGAGCAGTACTTC
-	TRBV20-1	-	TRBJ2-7	CSALSHEQYF	TGCAGTGCCCTCTCCCACGAGCAGTACTTC
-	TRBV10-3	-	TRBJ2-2	CAISAVGIPGELFF	TGTGCCATCAGTGCGGTAGGGATACCCGGGGAGCTGTTTTTT
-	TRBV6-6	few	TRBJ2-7	CASSYGPRNEQYF	TGTGCCAGCAGTTACGGGCCAAGGAACGAGCAGTACTTC
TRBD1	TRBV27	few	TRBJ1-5	CASSEYRGGGNQPQHF	TGTGCCAGCAGTGAATACAGGGGCGGGGGCAATCAGCCCCAGCATTTT
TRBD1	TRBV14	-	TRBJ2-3	CASSWTGTDTQYF	TGTGCCAGCAGCTGGACAGGGACGGATACGCAGTATTTT
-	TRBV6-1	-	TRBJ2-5	CASSEGRVSGLGGETQYF	TGTGCCAGCAGTGAGGGGCGAGTGAGCGGGTTGGGCGGGGAGACCCAGTACTTC
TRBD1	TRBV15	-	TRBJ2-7	CATGRDRASGEQYF	TGTGCCACCGGGCGGGACAGGGCATCGGGCGAGCAGTACTTC
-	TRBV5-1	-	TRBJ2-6	CASSLGPGAGANVLTF	TGCGCCAGCAGCTTGGGGCCAGGGGCTGGGGCCAACGTCCTGACTTTC
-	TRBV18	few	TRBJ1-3	CASSPSRAVNTIYF	TGTGCCAGCTCACCATCCAGGGCCGTAAACACCATATATTTT
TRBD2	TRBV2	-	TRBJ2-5	CASSEVGLAGVGGETQYF	TGTGCCAGCAGTGAAGTGGGACTAGCGGGAGTTGGGGGAGAGACCCAGTACTTC
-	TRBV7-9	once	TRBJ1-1	CASSLSNGLSTEAFF	TGTGCCAGCAGCTTATCTAACGGGCTTAGCACTGAAGCTTTCTTT
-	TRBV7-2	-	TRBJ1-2	CASSPRGRGYTF	TGTGCCAGCAGCCCCCGGGGGCGCGGCTACACCTTC
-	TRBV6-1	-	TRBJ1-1	CASSGWNTEAFF	TGTGCCAGCAGTGGCTGGAACACTGAAGCTTTCTTT
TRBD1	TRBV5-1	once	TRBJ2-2	CASSLRTGQNTGELFF	TGCGCCAGCAGCTTACGGACAGGCCAGAACACCGGGGAGCTGTTTTTT
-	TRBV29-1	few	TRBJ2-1	CSVERVSAYNEQFF	TGCAGCGTTGAGAGGGTGTCAGCGTACAATGAGCAGTTCTTC
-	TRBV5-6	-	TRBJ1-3	CASSLAGVGGNTIYF	TGTGCCAGCAGCTTGGCTGGGGTAGGGGGAAACACCATATATTTT
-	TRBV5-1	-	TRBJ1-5	CASSLDSGVNQPQHF	TGCGCCAGCAGCTTGGACTCAGGGGTCAATCAGCCCCAGCATTTT
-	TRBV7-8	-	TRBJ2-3	CASSLDQGHTDTQYF	TGTGCCAGCAGCTTAGACCAGGGCCATACAGATACGCAGTATTTT
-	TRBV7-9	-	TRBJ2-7	CASSLGTGSYEQYF	TGTGCCAGCAGCCTGGGGACTGGGTCCTACGAGCAGTACTTC
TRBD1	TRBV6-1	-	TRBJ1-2	CASMVPTGVNYGYTF	TGTGCCAGCATGGTTCCGACAGGGGTTAACTATGGCTACACCTTC
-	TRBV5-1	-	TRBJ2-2	CASSLRATGELFF	TGCGCCAGCAGCTTGAGGGCAACCGGGGAGCTGTTTTTT
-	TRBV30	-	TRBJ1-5	CAWRLNSNQPQHF	TGTGCCTGGAGGCTAAACAGCAATCAGCCCCAGCATTTT